The clone carrying this T cell receptor (beta chain) was seen a few times. Its specificity is unknown. This entry belongs to a study of T cell responses to AZD1222 COVID-19 vaccine. Study context: Analysis merged second doses at about 4 or about 12 weeks. Study outcomes and limitations: A mostly white British donor set with more females was recruited, and clonal diversity was possibly underestimated.

Assay used: immunoSEQ multiplex PCR; TCRdb lists only in-frame clones, some missing. The profile shows over 120,000 clones, around 89% of them singletons. Trimming removed 5 bases from V and 2 bases from J, with 15 bases in between. Germline V gene sequence: CDR1 LNHDA, CDR2 SQIVND (reference sequence). This CDR3 region has 15 residues. This sequence originates from an adult in good health. The sequences come from peripheral blood, collected on day 0 of AZD1222 vaccination. The chain joins TRBV19 to TRBJ1-2; a possible D gene is TRBD1 (5 bases). The CDR3 DNA is TGTGCCAGTAGTCCCTCCTTCGCAGGGAACTATGGCTACACCTTC. As protein: CASSPSFAGNYGYTF.